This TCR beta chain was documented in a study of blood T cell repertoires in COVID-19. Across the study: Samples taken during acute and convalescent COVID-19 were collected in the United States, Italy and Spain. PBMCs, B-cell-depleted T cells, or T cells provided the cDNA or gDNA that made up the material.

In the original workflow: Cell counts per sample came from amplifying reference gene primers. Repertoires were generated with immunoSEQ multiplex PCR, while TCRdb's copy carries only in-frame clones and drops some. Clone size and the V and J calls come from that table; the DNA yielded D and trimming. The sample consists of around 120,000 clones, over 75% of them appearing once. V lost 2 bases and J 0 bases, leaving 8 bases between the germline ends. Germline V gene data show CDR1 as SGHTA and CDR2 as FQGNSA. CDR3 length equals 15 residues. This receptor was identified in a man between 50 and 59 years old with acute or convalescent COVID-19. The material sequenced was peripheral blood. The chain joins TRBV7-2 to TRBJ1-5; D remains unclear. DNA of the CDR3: TGTGCCAGCAGCTTAATGGCCGATAGCAATCAGCCCCAGCATTTT. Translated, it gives CASSLMADSNQPQHF.